The next 2 T cell receptor beta chains were all read from a single sample in a study of T cell responses to AZD1222 COVID-19 vaccine. TCRdb's copy holds only in-frame clones and misses some; the assay was immunoSEQ multiplex PCR. The sample holds under 300,000 clones, approximately 95% seen once. The sequenced sample was peripheral blood, obtained on day 0 of AZD1222 vaccination. The receptors were sampled from an adult in good health.

V is TRBV11-1 and J is TRBJ2-3; D is possibly TRBD2 (5 bases). The V end lost 1 base, the J end lost 0 bases, and 8 bases lay between the germline ends. The germline CDR1 and CDR2 sequences are SGHAT and FQDESV (reference sequence). The CDR3 is 15 residues long. The CDR3: CASSLGAASTDTQYF. Written as DNA, the CDR3 is TGTGCCAGCAGCTTAGGAGCGGCTAGCACAGATACGCAGTATTTT.

The V call is TRBV5-1, the J call TRBJ1-1, with D tentatively TRBD1 (6 bases). Looked up from germline, CDR1 is SGHRS and CDR2 is YFSETQ. V was clipped by 5 bases and J by 5 bases, with 16 bases between them. This CDR3 is 14 amino acids long. In DNA, the CDR3 is TGCGCCAGCAGAGATATCAGGGGATCAACTGAAGCTTTCTTT. It encodes CASRDIRGSTEAFF. Looking up the rest from reference TRBV5-1 and TRBJ1-1 gives the full variable domain: KAGVTQTPRYLIKTRGQQVTLSCSPISGHRSVSWYQQTPGQGLQFLFEYFSETQRNKGNFPGRFSGRQFSNSRSEMNVSTLELGDSALYLCASRDIRGSTEAFFGQGTRLTVV.